This T cell receptor beta chain was sequenced in a study of cytomegalovirus exposure and HLA in healthy donors. For the study at large: An earlier analysis identified 117 million unique TCR beta sequences in 170 million or so T cells.

PCR employed 60 Vbeta and 13 Jbeta primers. Assay: immunoSEQ multiplex PCR; the TCRdb copy retains only in-frame clones and omits some. Among around 130,000 clones listed, approximately 80% were seen once. The CDR3 extends over 16 amino acids. With 3 bases clipped from V and 2 bases from J, the junction kept 9 bases outside the gene matches. The germline CDR1 and CDR2 sequences are LNHDA and SQIVND (reference sequence). Broader study findings: Presence/absence analyses took donor sequencing depth as roughly uniform. Using the classifier, cytomegalovirus status was reportedly diagnosed with high specificity and sensitivity. Earlier analysis found most TCR beta V segments productive about 87% or about 30% of the time.

Concerning this clone: Its antigen is undetermined.

The source material was PBMCs. The clonotype was recovered from a man in his fifties or sixties in good health and CMV-seronegative. The chain joins TRBV19 to TRBJ2-7; 8 bases are shared with TRBD2. CDR3 residues: CASSIGRGGDTYEQYF. CDR3 coding DNA: TGTGCCAGTAGTATCGGGAGGGGTGGTGACACCTACGAGCAGTACTTC. Full variable domain (remainder filled in from reference TRBV19 and TRBJ2-7): DGGITQSPKYLFRKEGQNVTLSCEQNLNHDAMYWYRQDPGQGLRLIYYSQIVNDFQKGDIAEGYSVSREKKESFPLTVTSAQKNPTAFYLCASSIGRGGDTYEQYFGPGTRLTVT.